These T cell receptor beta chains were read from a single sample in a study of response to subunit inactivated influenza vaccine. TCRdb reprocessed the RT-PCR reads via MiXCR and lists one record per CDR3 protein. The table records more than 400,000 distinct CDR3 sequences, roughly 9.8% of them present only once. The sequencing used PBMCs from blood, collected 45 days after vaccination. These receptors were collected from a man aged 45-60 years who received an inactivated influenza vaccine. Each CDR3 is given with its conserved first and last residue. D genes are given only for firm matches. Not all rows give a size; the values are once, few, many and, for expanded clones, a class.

CDR3: CASSPRPGYTEAFF
DNA: TGCGCCAGCAGCCCCAGACCTGGGTATACTGAAGCTTTCTTT
V: TRBV4-3
J: TRBJ1-1
size: .
D: .
length: 14

CDR3: CASSVTGGLTFRTEQFF
DNA: TGTGCCAGCAGCGTTACGGGGGGCCTGACCTTCAGGACTGAGCAGTTCTTC
V: TRBV7-8
J: TRBJ2-1
size: .
D: .
length: 17

CDR3: CASSLEGPIEQYF
DNA: TGCGCCAGCAGCTTGGAGGGGCCAATCGAGCAGTACTTC
V: TRBV5-1
J: TRBJ2-7
size: many
D: .
length: 13

CDR3: CASSQVGGPGEQFF
DNA: TGTGCCAGCAGCCAAGTTGGGGGGCCCGGTGAGCAGTTCTTC
V: TRBV3-1
J: TRBJ2-1
size: .
D: .
length: 14

CDR3: CASSHYRGKVRNTEAFF
DNA: TGCGCCAGCAGCCACTACAGGGGTAAGGTGCGGAACACTGAAGCTTTCTTT
V: TRBV4-1
J: TRBJ1-1
size: few
D: TRBD1
length: 17

CDR3: CASSLPGRMSYEQYF
DNA: TGTGCCAGCAGTCTACCGGGACGGATGTCCTACGAGCAGTACTTC
V: TRBV12-3/TRBV12-4
J: TRBJ2-7
size: many
D: .
length: 15

CDR3: CSGGLARWNEQFF
DNA: TGCAGCGGGGGACTAGCGAGATGGAATGAGCAGTTCTTC
V: TRBV29-1
J: TRBJ2-1
size: many
D: TRBD2
length: 13

CDR3: CASSFGDPGDTQYF
DNA: TGTGCCAGCAGCTTCGGCGACCCTGGGGATACGCAGTATTTT
V: TRBV7-8
J: TRBJ2-3
size: .
D: .
length: 14

CDR3: CSARTYGYTF
DNA: TGCAGTGCTAGAACGTATGGCTACACCTTC
V: TRBV20-1
J: TRBJ1-2
size: few
D: .
length: 10

CDR3: CASSDDRENTGELFF
DNA: TGCGCCAGCAGCGATGACAGGGAAAACACCGGGGAGCTGTTTTTT
V: TRBV5-1
J: TRBJ2-2
size: .
D: TRBD1
length: 15

CDR3: CAISGLAGEQYF
DNA: TGTGCCATCAGTGGACTAGCTGGCGAGCAGTACTTC
V: TRBV10-3
J: TRBJ2-7
size: few
D: TRBD2
length: 12

CDR3: CASSPDPGYNEQFF
DNA: TGTGCCAGCAGTCCCGACCCAGGTTACAATGAGCAGTTCTTC
V: TRBV28
J: TRBJ2-1
size: .
D: .
length: 14

CDR3: CASAPPGVKAFF
DNA: TGTGCCAGCGCCCCCCCGGGGGTTAAAGCTTTCTTT
V: TRBV28
J: TRBJ1-1
size: .
D: .
length: 12

CDR3: CASSLTGEPYNEQFF
DNA: TGTGCCAGCAGCTTGACGGGGGAGCCCTACAATGAGCAGTTCTTC
V: TRBV5-5
J: TRBJ2-1
size: many
D: .
length: 15

CDR3: CASSPQGQEQYF
DNA: TGTGCCAGCAGCCCCCAGGGGCAGGAGCAGTACTTC
V: TRBV7-9
J: TRBJ2-7
size: few
D: .
length: 12

CDR3: CASRRSGRVYNEQFF
DNA: TGCGCCAGCAGAAGAAGCGGGAGGGTCTACAATGAGCAGTTCTTC
V: TRBV10-2
J: TRBJ2-1
size: .
D: TRBD2
length: 15

CDR3: CASSSPDEPQHF
DNA: TGTGCCAGCAGTTCCCCCGATGAGCCCCAGCATTTT
V: TRBV12-3/TRBV12-4
J: TRBJ1-5
size: .
D: .
length: 12

CDR3: CASTNWGETQYF
DNA: TGTGCCAGCACCAACTGGGGGGAAACCCAGTACTTC
V: TRBV11-2
J: TRBJ2-7
size: .
D: .
length: 12

CDR3: CASSLEGLMDTQYF
DNA: TGTGCCAGCAGCTTAGAGGGGCTCATGGATACGCAGTATTTT
V: TRBV7-2
J: TRBJ2-3
size: .
D: .
length: 14

CDR3: CASTLLAGLHNEQFF
DNA: TGTGCCAGCACCTTACTAGCGGGACTTCACAATGAGCAGTTCTTC
V: TRBV12-3/TRBV12-4
J: TRBJ2-1
size: many
D: TRBD2
length: 15

CDR3: CASSQAKDTQYF
DNA: TGTGCCAGCAGCCAAGCGAAAGATACGCAGTATTTT
V: TRBV3-1
J: TRBJ2-3
size: .
D: .
length: 12

CDR3: CSAVETQAGEQYF
DNA: TGCAGTGCTGTCGAGACCCAAGCAGGGGAGCAGTACTTC
V: TRBV20-1
J: TRBJ2-7
size: .
D: .
length: 13

CDR3: CASSLGSPGALETQYF
DNA: TGCGCCAGCAGCTTGGGCTCACCCGGGGCGCTGGAGACCCAGTACTTC
V: TRBV5-1
J: TRBJ2-5
size: .
D: .
length: 16

CDR3: CAIGRGGLNTEAFF
DNA: TGTGCCATCGGTAGGGGGGGTCTGAACACTGAAGCTTTCTTT
V: TRBV10-3
J: TRBJ1-1
size: many
D: .
length: 14

CDR3: CSVGQGDQPQHF
DNA: TGCAGCGTCGGACAGGGGGATCAGCCCCAGCATTTT
V: TRBV29-1
J: TRBJ1-5
size: many
D: TRBD1
length: 12

CDR3: CASSAEARGRVRVSPLHF
DNA: TGTGCCAGCAGTGCAGAGGCCAGGGGGCGCGTGAGGGTATCACCCCTCCACTTT
V: TRBV6-2/TRBV6-3
J: TRBJ1-6
size: .
D: TRBD1
length: 18

CDR3: CASSLRGRNYVKYF
DNA: TGTGCCAGCAGCCTAAGGGGGCGAAATTATGTGAAGTACTTC
V: TRBV14
J: TRBJ2-5
size: many
D: TRBD1
length: 14

CDR3: CASSQGVAGSSYEQYF
DNA: TGCGCCAGCAGCCAAGGGGTAGCGGGGAGCTCCTACGAGCAGTACTTC
V: TRBV4-3
J: TRBJ2-7
size: few
D: TRBD2
length: 16

CDR3: CSAIRLAGGRSDTQYF
DNA: TGCAGTGCTATACGACTAGCGGGGGGGCGTTCTGATACGCAGTATTTT
V: TRBV20-1
J: TRBJ2-3
size: many
D: TRBD2
length: 16

CDR3: CASRGRVTGELFF
DNA: TGTGCCAGCAGAGGCAGGGTCACCGGGGAGCTGTTTTTT
V: TRBV2
J: TRBJ2-2
size: .
D: .
length: 13

CDR3: CGSQVSSTDTQYF
DNA: TGTGGGTCCCAGGTATCTAGCACAGATACGCAGTATTTT
V: TRBV28
J: TRBJ2-3
size: .
D: .
length: 13

CDR3: CASSLVEGFNSPLHF
DNA: TGTGCCAGCAGCTTAGTGGAGGGTTTTAATTCACCCCTCCACTTT
V: TRBV7-2
J: TRBJ1-6
size: few
D: .
length: 15

CDR3: CASSFSGTGGEKLFF
DNA: TGTGCCAGCAGTTTTTCCGGGACAGGGGGAGAAAAACTGTTTTTT
V: TRBV28
J: TRBJ1-4
size: .
D: TRBD1
length: 15

CDR3: CASSRRDGSYEQYF
DNA: TGTGCCAGCAGCCGTAGGGACGGCTCCTACGAGCAGTACTTC
V: TRBV7-9
J: TRBJ2-7
size: many
D: .
length: 14

CDR3: CASSLNRGTEEQYF
DNA: TGTGCCAGCAGCTTGAACAGGGGAACGGAGGAGCAGTACTTC
V: TRBV5-5
J: TRBJ2-7
size: few
D: TRBD1
length: 14